These T cell receptor beta chains were read from a single sample in a study of blood T cell repertoires in COVID-19. Clones were sequenced by immunoSEQ multiplex PCR, and TCRdb holds only the in-frame ones, with some missing. The data show about 73,000 clones, more than 70% seen once. The sequenced sample consisted of peripheral blood. The source of these receptors is a man between 65 and 85 years old with COVID-19, enrolled during active disease. Both conserved end residues are part of each CDR3. The D gene is left open where the match is weak. Size is stated for part of the rows, as once, few or many counts, or as a class when the clone is expanded.

D	J	size	V	DNA	CDR3
.	TRBJ2-1	.	TRBV11-2	TGTGCCAGCAGCTTATTAGTAGCGGCGGCCTACAATGAGCAGTTCTTC	CASSLLVAAAYNEQFF
.	TRBJ2-2	.	TRBV27	TGTGCCAGCAGTTCCCCCCTTGGAGTTGTACCACTAAACACCGGGGAGCTGTTTTTT	CASSSPLGVVPLNTGELFF
.	TRBJ1-1	.	TRBV6-1	TGTGCCAGCAGTGACAGTGAAGCTTTCTTT	CASSDSEAFF
.	TRBJ2-3	once	TRBV7-3	TGTGCCAGCAGCCCCAGGGGGACTTATAGCACAGATACGCAGTATTTT	CASSPRGTYSTDTQYF
TRBD2	TRBJ2-2	.	TRBV7-3	TGTGCCAGCAGCTTTTTCCCGGGACTAGCGGGGGAGCGCACCGGGGAGCTGTTTTTT	CASSFFPGLAGERTGELFF
.	TRBJ2-6	once	TRBV15	TGTGCCACCAGCAGAGATTTGGGACTCGACTCTGGGGCCAACGTCCTGACTTTC	CATSRDLGLDSGANVLTF
.	TRBJ2-7	.	TRBV5-5	TGTGCCAGCAGCTTGGACAGCGAGCAGTACTTC	CASSLDSEQYF
.	TRBJ1-2	many	TRBV5-6	TGTGCCAGCAGCTTGGTAGGAGATGGCTACACCTTC	CASSLVGDGYTF
TRBD1	TRBJ2-7	.	TRBV18	TGTGCCAGCTCCCAAAGACAGGGGGTAACCTACGAGCAGTACTTC	CASSQRQGVTYEQYF
.	TRBJ2-1	.	TRBV5-1	TGCGCCAGCAGCTTTTCGGGGTCCTCCTACAATGAGCAGTTCTTC	CASSFSGSSYNEQFF
TRBD2	TRBJ2-1	.	TRBV2	TGTGCCAGAGCGGGAGCATACAATGAGCAGTTCTTC	CARAGAYNEQFF
.	TRBJ1-6	.	TRBV3-1/TRBV3-2	TGTGCCAGCAGCCCGCGCCTCGGCTCCTATAATTCACCCCTCCACTTT	CASSPRLGSYNSPLHF
TRBD1	TRBJ2-7	few	TRBV4-3	TGCGCCAGCAGCCACTCGACAGGGGACTACGAGCAGTACTTC	CASSHSTGDYEQYF
.	TRBJ1-1	few	TRBV28	TGTGCCAGCAGTCGTCGGTCTGAAGCTTTCTTT	CASSRRSEAFF
.	TRBJ1-1	.	TRBV24-1	TGTGCCACCAGTGGGCGGGGGGACACTGAAGCTTTCTTT	CATSGRGDTEAFF
.	TRBJ1-1	.	TRBV30	TGTGCCTGGGACCGGACAGCAACCTATGAAGCTTTCTTT	CAWDRTATYEAFF
TRBD2	TRBJ2-1	.	TRBV14	TGTGCCACTAGCGGGAGAGGTAATGAGCAGTTCTTC	CATSGRGNEQFF
.	TRBJ2-5	.	TRBV28	TGTGCCAGCAGTGCCCGTGGTGGGCAGGCGTCTATCCCTTATAACTTC	CASSARGGQASIPYNF
.	TRBJ1-2	.	TRBV25-1	TGTGCCAGCAGTGAATGGGCCAGGAACTATGGCTACACCTTC	CASSEWARNYGYTF
TRBD2	TRBJ2-3	.	TRBV24-1	TGTGCCACCAGTGATTTGCCAGCTAGCGGGAGGGATACGCAGTATTTT	CATSDLPASGRDTQYF
.	TRBJ2-1	.	TRBV10-3	TGTGCCATCAGTGAGCCGTCCTTTAAGCCGGGGCAGTTCTTC	CAISEPSFKPGQFF
TRBD1	TRBJ1-5	.	TRBV4-3	TGCGCCAGCAGCCAAGATTTGGCCGGGACAGGGAACAATCAGCCCCAGCATTTT	CASSQDLAGTGNNQPQHF
TRBD1	TRBJ1-1	.	TRBV5-1	TGCGCCAGCAGGCCGACAGGGATGAATGGGGCTTTCTTT	CASRPTGMNGAFF
TRBD1	TRBJ1-2	.	TRBV29-1	TGCAGCGTTGAACAGAACAGGGGGGTCTATGGCTACACCTTC	CSVEQNRGVYGYTF
.	TRBJ1-5	.	TRBV7-2	TGTGCCAGCAGCTTACGGCCCCTCGGGCAGCCCCAGCATTTT	CASSLRPLGQPQHF
TRBD1	TRBJ1-2	.	TRBV4-3	TGCGCCAGCAGCCAAGAGGTTTTGACAGGGCAAGGCTACACCTTC	CASSQEVLTGQGYTF
TRBD1	TRBJ1-2	few	TRBV7-2	TGTGCCAGCAGCTTGAGCTCAGGGGGCGGGGTTGGCTACACCTTC	CASSLSSGGGVGYTF
.	TRBJ1-2	.	TRBV3-1/TRBV3-2	TGTGCCAGCAGCCATCTGGGGCAGGGGTATGGCTACACCTTC	CASSHLGQGYGYTF
.	TRBJ2-7	.	TRBV11-3	TGTGCCAGCAGCTTAGGGAGTACTAGTGGCTACGAGCAGTACTTC	CASSLGSTSGYEQYF
.	TRBJ1-1	.	TRBV11-1	TGTGCCAGCAGCTCACAGATGAACACTGAAGCTTTCTTT	CASSSQMNTEAFF
.	TRBJ2-2	.	TRBV6-5	TGTGCCAGCAGTTACTCGAGCAGGCACACCGGGGAGCTGTTTTTT	CASSYSSRHTGELFF
.	TRBJ1-1	.	TRBV7-2	TGTGCCAGCAGCTTTTCCGGTGAAACTGAAGCTTTCTTT	CASSFSGETEAFF
TRBD2	TRBJ2-4	.	TRBV28	TGTGCCAGCAAGGGCGGGAGGGTCGAGGGAAACATTCAGTACTTC	CASKGGRVEGNIQYF
.	TRBJ2-1	.	TRBV14	TGTGCCAGCAGCCTATTATCACACAATTCCAATGAGCAGTTCTTC	CASSLLSHNSNEQFF
.	TRBJ2-1	once	TRBV5-4	TGTGCCAGCAGCTTGCCGGACTCATACAATGAGCAGTTCTTC	CASSLPDSYNEQFF
TRBD1	TRBJ2-1	.	TRBV29-1	TGCAGCGTACAGGGGGCGCGGAATGAGCAGTTCTTC	CSVQGARNEQFF
.	TRBJ1-1	.	TRBV20-1	TGCAGTGCTAGTGGCGAACAGGGAGACACTGAAGCTTTCTTT	CSASGEQGDTEAFF
TRBD2	TRBJ2-1	.	TRBV18	TGTGCCAGCTCAATGGGACTAGCGAATGAGCAGTTCTTC	CASSMGLANEQFF
TRBD2	TRBJ2-7	.	TRBV10-2	TGCGCCAGCGGGGAGGGTTGGGAGCAGTACTTC	CASGEGWEQYF
.	TRBJ1-5	.	TRBV12-3/TRBV12-4	TGTGCCACCAGACCCGCGGGCGGTCAGCCCCAGCATTTT	CATRPAGGQPQHF
.	TRBJ1-5	.	TRBV10-3	TGTGCCATCAGTGAGTCTACAGGAACCAATCAGCCCCAGCATTTT	CAISESTGTNQPQHF
.	TRBJ1-1	.	TRBV6-6	TGTGCCAGCAGTAACGGACAGATGAACACTGAAGCTTTCTTT	CASSNGQMNTEAFF
TRBD1	TRBJ1-2	.	TRBV19	TGTGCCAGTAGGGGACGACCGGGACAGGCCCCAGGCTACACCTTC	CASRGRPGQAPGYTF
TRBD2	TRBJ2-2	.	TRBV3-1/TRBV3-2	TGTGCCAGCAGCCAAGATATAGCGGGGGGCAGAGAGCTGTTTTTT	CASSQDIAGGRELFF
TRBD1	TRBJ1-1	.	TRBV28	TGTGCCAGCATGGGACAGGACAAACTTGAAGCTTTCTTT	CASMGQDKLEAFF
TRBD1	TRBJ2-2	.	TRBV5-1	TGCGCCAGCACCCAAACAGGGGGCAGCACCGGGGAGCTGTTTTTT	CASTQTGGSTGELFF
TRBD1	TRBJ2-5	.	TRBV14	TGTGCCAGCAGCCCCGGACAGGTCCGATCAGGAGAGACCCAGTACTTC	CASSPGQVRSGETQYF
.	TRBJ1-1	.	TRBV5-4	TGTGCCAGCAGCCAACAGCTGAACACTGAAGCTTTCTTT	CASSQQLNTEAFF
.	TRBJ2-1	.	TRBV5-4	TGTGCCAGCAGCTTCACTAGTTCCTACAATGAGCAGTTCTTC	CASSFTSSYNEQFF
.	TRBJ2-1	.	TRBV4-3	TGCGCCAGCAGCCAAGTCGCGTTGGGACAGGGGTTGACTAGCGGCTACAATGAGCAGTTCTTC	CASSQVALGQGLTSGYNEQFF
.	TRBJ2-6	once	TRBV2	TGTGCCAGCACCACAGGGTCTGGGGCCAACGTCCTGACTTTC	CASTTGSGANVLTF
TRBD2	TRBJ2-4	.	TRBV14	TGTGCCAGCAGCCAACCCTCGACTAGCGGGATAAACATTCAGTACTTC	CASSQPSTSGINIQYF
TRBD1	TRBJ1-1	once	TRBV5-1	TGCGCCAGCAGCTTGGGTCCAAGGACAGGATTGAACACTGAAGCTTTCTTT	CASSLGPRTGLNTEAFF
.	TRBJ1-1	few	TRBV7-2	TGTGCCAGCAGCTTTAGGGGCACATCATACACTGAAGCTTTCTTT	CASSFRGTSYTEAFF